This paragraph covers one T cell receptor beta chain sequence. The sample comes from a study of blood T cell repertoires in COVID-19. Authors' analysis steps: How many nucleated cells were present was estimated from reference gene primer amplification. The data were produced by immunoSEQ multiplex PCR, yet TCRdb's version contains in-frame clones alone and is incomplete. Clonal size and the V and J genes are those of that table, whereas D and trimming came from the DNA. The repertoire holds under 300,000 clones, with about four fifths as singletons. V trimming: 0 bases; J trimming: 11 bases; junction bases outside the gene matches: 9. Per the germline V gene, CDR1 is MNHNS and CDR2 is SASEGT. The CDR3 consists of 14 residues.

The clonotype originates from a woman between 50 and 59 years old who had recovered from COVID-19. Sequencing used peripheral blood. The chain has TRBV6-1 and TRBJ2-5; 7 positions agree with TRBD2. The CDR3 here is CASSEARDWGGQYF. In DNA form, the CDR3 reads TGTGCCAGCAGTGAAGCCCGGGACTGGGGAGGGCAGTACTTC.